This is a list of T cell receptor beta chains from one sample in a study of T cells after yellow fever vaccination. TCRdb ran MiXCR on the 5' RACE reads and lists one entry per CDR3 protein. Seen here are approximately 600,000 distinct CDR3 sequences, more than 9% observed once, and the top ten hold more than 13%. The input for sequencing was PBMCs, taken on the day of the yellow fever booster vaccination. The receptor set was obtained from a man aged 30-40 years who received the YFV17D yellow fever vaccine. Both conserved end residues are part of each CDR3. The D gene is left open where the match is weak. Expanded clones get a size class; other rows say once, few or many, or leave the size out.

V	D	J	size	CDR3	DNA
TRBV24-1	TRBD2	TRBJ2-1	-	CATSDPGTSADNEQFF	TGTGCCACCAGTGACCCAGGGACTAGCGCAGACAATGAGCAGTTCTTC
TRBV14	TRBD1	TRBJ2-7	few	CASSLRTGGFGEQYF	TGTGCCAGCAGCCTCCGGACAGGGGGGTTTGGCGAGCAGTACTTC
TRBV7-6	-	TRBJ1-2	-	CASSPLAGYGYTF	TGTGCCAGCAGCCCCCTTGCAGGGTATGGCTACACCTTC
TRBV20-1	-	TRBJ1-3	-	CSFFGGNTIYF	TGCAGCTTTTTCGGGGGGAACACCATATATTTT
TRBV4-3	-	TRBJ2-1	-	CASSRRLVGDEQFF	TGCGCCAGCAGCCGGAGATTGGTAGGGGATGAGCAGTTCTTC
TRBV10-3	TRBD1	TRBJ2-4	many	CAISEDGTGGNIQYF	TGTGCCATCAGTGAGGACGGGACAGGGGGAAACATTCAGTACTTC
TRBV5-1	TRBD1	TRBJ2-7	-	CASSPTGGSEQYF	TGCGCCAGCAGCCCTACAGGGGGGAGCGAGCAGTACTTC
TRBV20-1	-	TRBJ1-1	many	CSARDRGGVRNTEAFF	TGCAGTGCTAGAGACCGAGGGGGAGTGAGGAACACTGAAGCTTTCTTT
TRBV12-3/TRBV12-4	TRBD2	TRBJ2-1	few	CAAGTKRGYNEQFF	TGTGCCGCCGGGACCAAGCGGGGGTACAATGAGCAGTTCTTC
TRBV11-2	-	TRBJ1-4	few	CASSQRTTLAYEKLFF	TGTGCCAGCAGCCAACGGACAACATTGGCGTATGAAAAACTGTTTTTT
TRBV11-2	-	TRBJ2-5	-	CASEKDTQETQYF	TGTGCCAGCGAAAAGGACACTCAAGAGACCCAGTACTTC
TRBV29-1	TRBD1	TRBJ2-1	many	CSVGDRVGNEQFF	TGCAGCGTTGGGGACAGGGTTGGCAATGAGCAGTTCTTC
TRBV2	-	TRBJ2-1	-	CASTQGGVREQFF	TGTGCCAGCACCCAGGGGGGGGTTCGGGAGCAGTTCTTC
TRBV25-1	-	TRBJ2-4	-	CASSDTGRDIQYF	TGTGCCAGCAGTGATACAGGGAGGGACATTCAGTACTTC
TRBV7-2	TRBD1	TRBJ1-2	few	CASSLSRTGVNYGYTF	TGTGCCAGCAGCTTATCCCGGACAGGAGTTAACTATGGCTACACCTTC
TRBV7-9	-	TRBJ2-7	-	CASSGSGAAWTEQYF	TGTGCCAGCAGCGGTAGTGGGGCCGCCTGGACGGAGCAGTACTTC
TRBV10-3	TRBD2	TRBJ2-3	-	CAITGGSPDTQYF	TGTGCCATCACGGGAGGGTCCCCAGATACGCAGTATTTT
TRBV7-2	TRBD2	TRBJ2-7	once	CASSFGLADEQYF	TGTGCCAGCAGCTTTGGACTAGCAGACGAGCAGTACTTC
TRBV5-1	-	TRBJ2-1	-	CASSLGATSSVEQFF	TGCGCCAGCAGCTTAGGGGCAACTAGCTCGGTTGAGCAGTTCTTC
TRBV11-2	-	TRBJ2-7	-	CASSLGQIGVLGHTYEQYF	TGTGCCAGCAGCTTAGGCCAGATCGGTGTTCTCGGTCATACCTACGAGCAGTACTTC
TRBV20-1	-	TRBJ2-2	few	CSAAQSLSGELFF	TGCAGTGCCGCCCAATCACTTTCCGGGGAGCTGTTTTTT
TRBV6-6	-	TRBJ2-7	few	CASSWGPFYEQYF	TGTGCCAGCAGTTGGGGCCCTTTCTACGAGCAGTACTTC
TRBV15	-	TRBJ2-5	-	CATSRNPETQYF	TGTGCCACCAGCAGAAATCCCGAGACCCAGTACTTC
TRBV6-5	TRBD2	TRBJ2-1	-	CASSYRPSGRANEQFF	TGTGCCAGCAGTTACCGTCCTAGCGGGAGGGCCAATGAGCAGTTCTTC
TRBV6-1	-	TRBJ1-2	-	CASTGERGGDYGYTF	TGTGCCAGCACCGGCGAGAGGGGGGGCGACTATGGCTACACCTTC
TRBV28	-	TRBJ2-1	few	CASSKHPGLGTREQFF	TGTGCCAGCAGTAAACACCCCGGCCTTGGCACGCGGGAGCAGTTCTTC
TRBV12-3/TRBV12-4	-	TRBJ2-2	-	CASSFWPGSNTGELFF	TGTGCCAGCAGTTTTTGGCCGGGGTCAAACACCGGGGAGCTGTTTTTT
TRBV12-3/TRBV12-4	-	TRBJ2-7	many	CASSLYAGESYEQYF	TGTGCCAGCAGTTTGTACGCAGGGGAATCCTACGAGCAGTACTTC
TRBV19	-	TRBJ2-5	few	CASSKRRETQYF	TGTGCCAGTAGTAAAAGAAGGGAGACCCAGTACTTC
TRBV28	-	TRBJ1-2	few	CASLGGVVYGYTF	TGTGCCAGCCTCGGGGGGGTAGTCTATGGCTACACCTTC
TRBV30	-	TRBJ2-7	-	CALNLDSSYEQYF	TGTGCCTTGAACCTCGACAGTTCCTACGAGCAGTACTTC
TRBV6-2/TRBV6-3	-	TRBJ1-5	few	CASSYSLRGPGSQHF	TGTGCCAGCAGTTACTCGTTGCGAGGGCCCGGGTCCCAGCATTTT
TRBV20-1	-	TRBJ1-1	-	CSARDSRRNTEAFF	TGCAGTGCTAGAGATTCGAGGAGGAACACTGAAGCTTTCTTT
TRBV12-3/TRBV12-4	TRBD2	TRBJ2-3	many	CASSPLYGRDTDTQYF	TGTGCCAGCAGTCCCCTCTACGGGAGGGACACAGATACGCAGTATTTT
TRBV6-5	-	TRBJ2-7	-	CASSYGQGGYEQYF	TGTGCCAGCAGTTACGGGCAGGGCGGCTACGAGCAGTACTTC
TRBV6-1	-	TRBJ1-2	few	CASSERRARYGYTF	TGTGCCAGCAGTGAGCGAAGGGCGCGGTATGGCTACACCTTC
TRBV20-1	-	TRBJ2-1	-	CSARPLGYNEQFF	TGCAGTGCTAGGCCCTTAGGCTACAATGAGCAGTTCTTC
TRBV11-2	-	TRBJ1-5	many	CASSLGQFNQPQHF	TGTGCCAGCAGTCTCGGACAGTTCAATCAGCCCCAGCATTTT
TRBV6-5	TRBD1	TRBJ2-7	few	CASSYTTGDPYEQYF	TGTGCCAGCAGTTACACGACAGGGGATCCCTACGAGCAGTACTTC
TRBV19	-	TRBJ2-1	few	CASSIDPPLRDPYNEQFF	TGTGCCAGTAGTATAGATCCCCCCTTGCGGGACCCCTACAATGAGCAGTTCTTC
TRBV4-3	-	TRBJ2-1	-	CASSQLDYNEQFF	TGCGCCAGCAGCCAGCTGGACTACAATGAGCAGTTCTTC
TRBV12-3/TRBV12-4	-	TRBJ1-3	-	CASSFAQGGGNTIYF	TGTGCCAGCAGTTTTGCGCAGGGTGGGGGAAACACCATATATTTT
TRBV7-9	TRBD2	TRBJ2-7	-	CASSFGSGNEQYF	TGTGCCAGCAGCTTCGGGAGCGGGAACGAGCAGTACTTC
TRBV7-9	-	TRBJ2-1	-	CAWLSSNEQFF	TGTGCCTGGCTCTCTAGCAATGAGCAGTTCTTC
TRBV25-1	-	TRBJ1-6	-	CASSESVGGPAPLHF	TGTGCCAGCAGTGAATCGGTAGGGGGTCCAGCACCCCTCCACTTT
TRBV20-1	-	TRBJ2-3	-	CSAEKVGTDTQYF	TGCAGTGCTGAGAAGGTTGGCACAGATACGCAGTATTTT
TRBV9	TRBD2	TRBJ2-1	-	CASSLTSGRENEQFF	TGTGCCAGCAGCTTGACTAGCGGGAGGGAGAATGAGCAGTTCTTC
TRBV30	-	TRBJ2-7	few	CAWSVGGTYEQYF	TGTGCCTGGAGTGTAGGGGGGACCTACGAGCAGTACTTC